This T cell receptor (beta chain) was identified in a study of cytomegalovirus exposure and HLA in healthy donors. Notes on this clone: Its specificity is not known.

V dropped 4 bases and J dropped 0; count of bases not matched to a gene: 4. CDR1 and CDR2 from the germline V gene are SGHRS and YFSETQ. This CDR3 contains 18 residues. The protocol was immunoSEQ multiplex PCR, while the TCRdb copy is restricted to in-frame clones and leaves out a portion. The data hold 200,000 or so clones, with 85% to 95% observed a single time. Study outcomes and limitations: That first-cohort TCR clusters tended to co-occur in the roughly 130 validation repertoires was found in a later analysis. Testing in vitro showed a few CMV-associated chains specific for CMV antigens.

The specimen sequenced was PBMCs. The receptor's source is a woman in her late teens or twenties in good health and CMV-seronegative. The rearrangement links TRBV5-1 to TRBJ2-6; 13 bases match TRBD2. CDR3: CASSGGLAGYSGANVLTF. The CDR3 nucleotides read TGCGCCAGCAGCGGGGGACTAGCGGGATACTCTGGGGCCAACGTCCTGACTTTC.